In this sample, the clone carrying this TCR beta chain turned up a few times. The target antigen is unknown. Losses at the gene ends were 1 base for V and 5 bases for J; bases not matched to a gene: 2. Germline CDR1 is SGHDN and CDR2 is FVKESK. This CDR3 is 17 amino acids long. This specimen comes from a study of cytomegalovirus exposure and HLA in healthy donors. Study-level findings and limits: Productive rates of about 87% or about 30% were seen for most TCR beta V segments in an earlier analysis.

This PCR relied on a set of 60 Vbeta primers and 13 Jbeta primers. This table comes from immunoSEQ multiplex PCR, and its TCRdb copy is limited to in-frame clones, with some not included. The sample has more than 200,000 clones; roughly 84% are singletons. Sequencing was done on a sample of PBMCs. The chain joins TRBV14 to TRBJ2-2, with 15 bases fitting TRBD2. This TCR came from a human donor in good health. The CDR3 loop is CASSQGTSGRGTGELFF. The CDR3 bases are TGTGCCAGCAGCCAAGGGACTAGCGGGAGGGGAACCGGGGAGCTGTTTTTT.